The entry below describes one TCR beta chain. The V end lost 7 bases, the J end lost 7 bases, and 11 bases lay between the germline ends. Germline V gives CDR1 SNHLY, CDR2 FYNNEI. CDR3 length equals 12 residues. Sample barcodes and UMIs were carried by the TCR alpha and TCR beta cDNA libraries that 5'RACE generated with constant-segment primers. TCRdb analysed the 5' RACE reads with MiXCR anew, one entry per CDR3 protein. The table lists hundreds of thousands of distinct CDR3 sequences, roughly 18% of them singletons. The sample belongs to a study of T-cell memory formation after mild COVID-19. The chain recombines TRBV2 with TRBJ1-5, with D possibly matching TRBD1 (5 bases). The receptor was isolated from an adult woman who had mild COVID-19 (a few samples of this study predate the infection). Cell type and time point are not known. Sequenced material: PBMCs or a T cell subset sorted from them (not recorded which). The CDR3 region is CASNLGRQPQHF. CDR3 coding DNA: TGTGCCAGCAATCTGGGGCGGCAGCCCCAGCATTTT.